This T cell receptor beta chain was recovered during a study of cytomegalovirus exposure and HLA in healthy donors. General observations from the study: Some V segments could not be told apart, so they were left out, TRBV6-2 and TRBV6-3 among them. The study had only CMV serostatus as immune exposure information. An analysis done earlier found most TCR beta V segments productive about 90% or about 30% of the time. One variant, a missense change in DCLRE1C, was linked in a later analysis to TCR beta V- and J-gene trimming.

This CDR3 is 15 amino acids long. Germline V gene lookup returns CDR1 SGHTA and CDR2 FQGTGA. J gave up 10 bases and V 1 base, and 9 bases lay outside the gene matches. For this clone: Antigen: not known.

13 Jbeta primers and 60 Vbeta primers were used for the PCR. Sequenced by immunoSEQ multiplex PCR; TCRdb stores in-frame clones only, minus some. This table holds 120,000 to 150,000 clones, roughly 10% found once. Material for sequencing was PBMCs. V is TRBV7-3 and J is TRBJ2-1, with 8 bases identical to TRBD2. The TCR originated in a male donor in good health and CMV-seronegative. DNA for the CDR3: TGTGCCAGCAGCTTAATAGGGACTAGGGGGGAGGAGCAGTTCTTC. Amino acid sequence: CASSLIGTRGEEQFF. The full variable domain, completed using reference TRBV7-3 and TRBJ2-1, is GAGVSQTPSNKVTEKGKYVELRCDPISGHTALYWYRQSLGQGPEFLIYFQGTGAADDSGLPNDRFFAVRPEGSVSTLKIQRTERGDSAVYLCASSLIGTRGEEQFFGPGTRLTVL.